Listed below are T cell receptor beta chains from one sample, sequenced in a study of blood T cell repertoires in COVID-19. Libraries were prepared by immunoSEQ multiplex PCR; TCRdb keeps only in-frame clonotypes and omits some of them. The sample includes more than 150,000 clones, 75% to 90% of them seen just once. The sequenced material came from peripheral blood. These receptors came from a woman aged 70 to 79 with acute or convalescent COVID-19. CDR3s include the opening cysteine and the closing phenylalanine or tryptophan. A D gene is named only where the DNA matches it firmly. Rows may omit the clone size; those that give it use once, few, many or a size class.

v_call,d_call,j_call,cdr3_length,clone_size,cdr3_nt,cdr3_aa
TRBV19,-,TRBJ2-1,14,-,TGTGCCAGTAGTATAGCGGGGATGCCCAATGCGCAGTTCTTC,CASSIAGMPNAQFF
TRBV2,TRBD1,TRBJ1-4,15,-,TGTGCCAGCAGCTTAACCGGGACAGAGAATGAAAAACTGTTTTTT,CASSLTGTENEKLFF
TRBV12-3/TRBV12-4,-,TRBJ1-5,13,-,TGTGCCAGCACCCGGGAGGGGCAGCGGCCCCAGCATTTT,CASTREGQRPQHF
TRBV13,TRBD2,TRBJ2-3,17,-,TGTGCCAGCAGCTTAAATAGCGGGGGGGCCCGGACAGATACGCAGTATTTT,CASSLNSGGARTDTQYF
TRBV10-3,-,TRBJ1-5,15,once,TGTGCCATCAGTGACGAGGCTTCGATTTATCAGCCCCAGCATTTT,CAISDEASIYQPQHF
TRBV2,TRBD2,TRBJ2-3,15,-,TGTGCCAGCCGACGGTCTAGCGGGGGCACAGATACGCAGTATTTT,CASRRSSGGTDTQYF
TRBV21-1,-,TRBJ1-5,14,once,TGTGCCAGGAGGGGGCTAAATAGCAATCAGCCCCAGCATTTT,CARRGLNSNQPQHF
TRBV10-2,-,TRBJ2-4,12,-,TGCGCCAGCAGGAGCGGGTTGGACATTCAGTACTTC,CASRSGLDIQYF
TRBV6-2/TRBV6-3,TRBD2,TRBJ2-2,15,-,TGTGCCAGCAGTTCTGTAGCGGGGGTGATCGGGGAGCTGTTTTTT,CASSSVAGVIGELFF
TRBV5-1,-,TRBJ1-5,14,-,TGCGCCAGCAGCCTGTACGGGGGTTTACAGCCCCAGCATTTT,CASSLYGGLQPQHF
TRBV6-4,TRBD1,TRBJ1-4,16,once,TGTGCCAGCTCCTTCGAGGTACAGGGGCCTAATGAAAAACTGTTTTTT,CASSFEVQGPNEKLFF
TRBV7-9,-,TRBJ1-1,17,-,TGTGCCAGCAGCTTAGACATGTTTGGCACCCCGAACACTGAAGCTTTCTTT,CASSLDMFGTPNTEAFF
TRBV18,-,TRBJ2-7,14,-,TGTGCCAGCTCACCCGGTCTGGATTCAGGTGAGCAGTACTTC,CASSPGLDSGEQYF
TRBV27,-,TRBJ2-3,13,-,TGTGCCAGCAGTCGGAGTGGCACAGATACGCAGTATTTT,CASSRSGTDTQYF
TRBV11-2,TRBD1,TRBJ1-2,15,-,TGTGCCAGCAGCTTCGGACAGGGGGCGAGCTATGGCTACACCTTC,CASSFGQGASYGYTF
TRBV6-5,-,TRBJ2-5,14,-,TGTGCCAGCAGTTACTCGATCAACCAGGAGACCCAGTACTTC,CASSYSINQETQYF
TRBV3-1/TRBV3-2,TRBD1,TRBJ1-1,13,-,TGTGCCAGCAGCCCGGGACAGGGGGCGTCGGCTTTCTTT,CASSPGQGASAFF
TRBV19,-,TRBJ1-4,14,-,TGTGCCAGTAGGTCAGGGGCAACTAATGAAAAACTGTTTTTT,CASRSGATNEKLFF
TRBV6-2/TRBV6-3,-,TRBJ1-2,14,-,TGTGCCAGCAGTTACTCGCGGGGCAGCTATGGCTACACCTTC,CASSYSRGSYGYTF
TRBV5-1,-,TRBJ1-2,13,-,TGCGCCAGCAGCGAGGATAGGAACTATGGCTACACCTTC,CASSEDRNYGYTF
TRBV21-1,-,TRBJ1-1,16,few,TGTGCCAGCAGCAAAAGCGGGGGCAGCCAGAACACTGAAGCTTTCTTT,CASSKSGGSQNTEAFF
TRBV3-1/TRBV3-2,TRBD1,TRBJ1-6,16,-,TGTGCCAGCAGCCCTCCGGGACAGGGCCATAATTCACCCCTCCACTTT,CASSPPGQGHNSPLHF
TRBV18,TRBD1,TRBJ1-4,17,-,TGTGCCAGCTCACAGGACCTTACAGGGGGAACTAATGAAAAACTGTTTTTT,CASSQDLTGGTNEKLFF
TRBV15,TRBD1,TRBJ1-2,17,-,TGTGCCACCAGCAGCCCCACCACCACAGGGGGCCGGTGGGGCTACACCTTC,CATSSPTTTGGRWGYTF
TRBV6-5,-,TRBJ2-3,15,-,TGTGCCAGCAGTAGTACAGGACAGCGCAGAGATACGCAGTATTTT,CASSSTGQRRDTQYF
TRBV2,TRBD1,TRBJ1-2,12,-,TGTGCCAGTCGCGGACAGGGTGCAACCTACACCTTC,CASRGQGATYTF
TRBV7-2,TRBD1,TRBJ1-2,15,-,TGTGCCAGCAGCGTTGCCGGGACAGGGGTTCCTGGCTACACCTTC,CASSVAGTGVPGYTF
TRBV10-3,TRBD2,TRBJ2-2,14,-,TGTGCCACCTCTCTCGGGGGGGGCACCGGGGAGCTGTTTTTT,CATSLGGGTGELFF
TRBV6-5,-,TRBJ1-1,14,once,TGTGCCAGCAGTAGGACAAAATTGAACACTGAAGCTTTCTTT,CASSRTKLNTEAFF
TRBV7-9,TRBD1,TRBJ1-5,15,-,TGTGCCAGCAGCGAGACAGGGTCGGGCAATCAGCCCCAGCATTTT,CASSETGSGNQPQHF
TRBV4-3,-,TRBJ2-2,17,-,TGCGCCAGCAGCCTAGGGGTCGGGGCCAGGGGAACCGGGGAGCTGTTTTTT,CASSLGVGARGTGELFF
TRBV6-5,-,TRBJ1-3,11,-,TGTGCCAGCCAGGGGTTGTGGATCCTATATTTT,CASQGLWILYF
TRBV28,TRBD2,TRBJ2-1,15,-,TGTGCCAGCAGGCACCCCGGACTAGTCGGGGGTGAGCAGTTCTTC,CASRHPGLVGGEQFF
TRBV6-1,TRBD1,TRBJ2-1,17,-,TGTGCCAGCAGTGAGTCCAGGGGGTGGAGCTCCTACAATGAGCAGTTCTTC,CASSESRGWSSYNEQFF
TRBV4-3,TRBD2,TRBJ2-1,16,-,TGCGCCAGCAGCCAAGATCGGGGGGGGTCCTACAATGAGCAGTTCTTC,CASSQDRGGSYNEQFF
TRBV6-5,TRBD1,TRBJ1-2,14,-,TGTGCCAGCAGTCTTGACAGGGTACGGGATGGCTACACCTTC,CASSLDRVRDGYTF
TRBV29-1,-,TRBJ2-4,13,-,TGCAGCGTTGAGGGGGGGGCACGGAACATTCAGTACTTC,CSVEGGARNIQYF
TRBV7-3,-,TRBJ1-1,14,-,TGTGCCAGCAGGGGACATGGATCCAACACTGAAGCTTTCTTT,CASRGHGSNTEAFF
TRBV19,-,TRBJ1-1,17,-,TGTGCCAGTAGTATAGATCATTGGAAGGGGGGGAATACTGAAGCTTTCTTT,CASSIDHWKGGNTEAFF
TRBV9,-,TRBJ2-5,16,-,TGTGCCAGCAGTATTGGGAGTGGTTGGTACCAAGAGACCCAGTACTTC,CASSIGSGWYQETQYF
TRBV5-1,-,TRBJ1-6,15,-,TGCGCCAGCAGCTTGGGAGAGCCAGGGAATTCACCCCTCCACTTT,CASSLGEPGNSPLHF
TRBV2,-,TRBJ1-4,13,-,TGTGCCAGCAGTGCCAGGGAGGGTGAAAAACTGTTTTTT,CASSAREGEKLFF